These 8 T cell receptor beta chains came from one sample sequenced in a study of post-analysis software for immune sequencing data. Study results and limitations: There were roughly five TRBV segments more frequent in patients than controls, and TRBV5-6, TRBV5-1 and TRBV20-1 were among them.

What these receptors recognize is not known. TCR beta cDNA libraries included unique molecular identifiers. Each CDR3 protein is one row after TCRdb ran MiXCR on the PCR reads. The data contain about 400,000 distinct CDR3 sequences, around 37% of them singletons. Specimen: blood. The receptors here all came from a girl under 18 with multiple sclerosis.

V gene TRBV4-2 combines with J gene TRBJ2-5, with no clear D. V was clipped by 0 bases and J by 5 bases, with 10 bases between them. The V gene's germline CDR1 is LGHNA and CDR2 YNFKEQ. The CDR3 loop spans 14 amino acids. Here the CDR3 reads CASSQDAEGETQYF. DNA for the CDR3: TGTGCCAGCAGCCAAGATGCCGAAGGGGAGACCCAGTACTTC.

V gene TRBV6-2 or TRBV6-3 combines with J gene TRBJ2-5; TRBD2 matches at 9 bases. The DNA end is more similar to TRBJ2-7, so the J call may be wrong. Germline-derived CDR1 and CDR2 are MNHEY and SVGEGT. This CDR3 is 14 amino acids long. CDR3 nucleotides: TGTGCCAGCAGACTCGCGGGGGGGCGGGACGAGCAGTACTTC. This encodes CASRLAGGRDEQYF.

This clonotype was seen ten or more times. The chain carries TRBV29-1 and TRBJ2-5, with 9 bases matching TRBD2. CDR3 length: 12 residues. Trimming at V came to 7 bases and at J to 5 bases, leaving 5 bases not matched to a gene. The germline V gene encodes CDR1 SQVTM and CDR2 ANQGSEA. The CDR3 sequence is CSGQRGVETQYF. CDR3 DNA: TGCAGCGGCCAGCGGGGGGTTGAGACCCAGTACTTC.

This chain uses TRBV29-1 with TRBJ1-2; no clear D gene. Looked up from germline, CDR1 is SQVTM and CDR2 is ANQGSEA. Deletions cut 6 bases from V and 2 bases from J, with 22 bases between. The length of the CDR3 is 16 residues. CDR3 sequence reads: CSVETPRGSGNYGYTF. The CDR3 DNA follows: TGCAGCGTGGAAACCCCGCGCGGTTCGGGGAACTATGGCTACACCTTC.

This clonotype appeared a few times. The chain couples TRBV25-1 to TRBJ1-1, with D perhaps TRBD1 (6 bases). The CDR3 extends over 14 amino acids. V gave up 6 bases and J gave up 4 bases, with 15 bases separating them. Looked up from germline, CDR1 is MGHDK and CDR2 is SYGVNS. CDR3 bases: TGTGCCAGCAGCGAACAGGGTCCAAGCACTGAAGCTTTCTTT. Its protein product is CASSEQGPSTEAFF.

The gene calls are TRBV12-3 or TRBV12-4 and TRBJ2-7; 8 bases are a match to TRBD2. Unmatched junction bases numbered 4, after V lost 3 bases and J lost 3 bases. This CDR3 is built from 14 residues. The CDR3 nucleotides are TGTGCCAGCAGTTTGCGGGAGGCCCACTACGAGCAGTACTTC. Translation: CASSLREAHYEQYF.

This chain links TRBV6-1 with TRBJ1-1; no definite D call. Germline CDR1 is MNHNS and CDR2 is SASEGT. The germline V and J ends were trimmed by 1 base and 7 bases, with 16 bases remaining between them. This CDR3 region has 15 residues. CDR3 in DNA: TGTGCCAGCAGTGAAGGACTGGGGTACGCGGTTGAAGCTTTCTTT. The encoded protein is CASSEGLGYAVEAFF.

J is TRBJ2-7 and V is TRBV30; D remains unclear. Germline V CDR1 and CDR2: GTSNPN, SVGIG (reference sequence). V was cut by 2 bases and J by 5 bases, with 19 bases left in between. The CDR3 is 15 amino acids. CDR3 nucleotides: TGTGCCTGGAGTCCTAACCACCTCCTCGAGAACGAGCAGTACTTC. Residues: CAWSPNHLLENEQYF.